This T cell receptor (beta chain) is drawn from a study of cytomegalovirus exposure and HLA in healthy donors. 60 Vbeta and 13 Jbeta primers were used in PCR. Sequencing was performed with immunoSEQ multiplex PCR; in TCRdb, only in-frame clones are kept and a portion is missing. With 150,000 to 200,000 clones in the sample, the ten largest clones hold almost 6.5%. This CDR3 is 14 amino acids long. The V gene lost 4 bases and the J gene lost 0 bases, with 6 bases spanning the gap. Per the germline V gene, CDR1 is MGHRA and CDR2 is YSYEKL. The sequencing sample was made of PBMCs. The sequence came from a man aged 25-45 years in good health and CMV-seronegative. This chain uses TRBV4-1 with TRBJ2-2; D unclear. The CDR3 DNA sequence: TGCGCCAGCAGCCCTCCCGCGAACACCGGGGAGCTGTTTTTT. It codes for CASSPPANTGELFF.